Here is one T cell receptor beta chain with its context. Its antigen is still unknown. The germline V gene encodes CDR1 LNHDA and CDR2 SQIVND (reference sequence). V was pared by 5 bases and J by 10 bases, with 12 bases between. CDR3 length equals 13 residues. The sample comes from a study of T cell responses to AZD1222 COVID-19 vaccine. Study results and limitations: Nearly half of spike-specific TCRs reportedly target variant regions that are unmutated in the B.1.351 and B.1.1.7 variants. It was only a handful of AZD1222 recipients who were seropositive at baseline. Spike was spanned by vaccine-associated CD4 TCRs, with dominance at 160-218 and 743-854. Donors, mostly white British, included more females; clonal diversity was possibly underestimated.

The protocol was immunoSEQ multiplex PCR, while the TCRdb copy is restricted to in-frame clones and leaves out a portion. The sample gives around 260,000 clones, over 90% of which show up once; roughly 0.51% is in the top ten. The receptor was derived from an adult in good health. This chain joins TRBV19 and TRBJ1-6, with D possibly matching TRBD1 (5 bases). This specimen was peripheral blood, taken on day 0 of AZD1222 vaccination. The CDR3 protein is CASSPGGASPLHF. The CDR3 DNA reads TGTGCCAGTAGTCCCGGGGGTGCGTCACCCCTCCACTTT.